Listed below are T cell receptor beta chains from one sample, sequenced in a study of PD-1 blockade in mismatch repair-deficient tumors. The repertoire was sequenced with immunoSEQ multiplex PCR; TCRdb's copy has only in-frame clones and lacks some. The sample has more than 40,000 clones; around 73% are singletons. The sequences come from peripheral blood, collected 4 weeks after starting pembrolizumab. Receptor source: an adult with mismatch repair-deficient cancer. Both conserved end residues are part of each CDR3. D genes are given only for firm matches. Some rows have no size entry. The others give once, few or many, or a class for an expanded clone.

>few|TRBD2|TRBJ2-1|TRBV5-8
TGTGCCAGCAGCCCGGGACTAGCGGGACAAAAGGGAGGTGAGCAGTTCTTC
CASSPGLAGQKGGEQFF
>NA|NA|TRBJ1-5|TRBV5-6
TGTGCCAGCAGCATAAGGACGGAGGGTAATCAGCCCCAGCATTTT
CASSIRTEGNQPQHF
>NA|NA|TRBJ2-1|TRBV10-3
TGTGCCATCAGTCCGGGACCTAGCTCCTACAATGAGCAGTTCTTC
CAISPGPSSYNEQFF
>NA|NA|TRBJ2-7|TRBV7-2
TGTGCCAGCAGCCCCCTCGACGGTTACGAGCAGTACTTC
CASSPLDGYEQYF
>few|TRBD2|TRBJ2-1|TRBV9
TGTGCCAGCAGCCCTTCCGGGACTAGCGGGAGTGAGCAGTTCTTC
CASSPSGTSGSEQFF
>NA|NA|TRBJ2-2|TRBV7-2
TGTGCCAGCAGCTTAAGCGGGAACACCGGGGAGCTGTTTTTT
CASSLSGNTGELFF
>NA|TRBD1|TRBJ1-1|TRBV11-3
TGTGCCAGCAGAGGACAGGGATCGAACACTGAAGCTTTCTTT
CASRGQGSNTEAFF
>few|TRBD2|TRBJ2-5|TRBV7-9
TGTGCCAGCAGCCCGCAGGGACTAGCCGGGCAGACCCAGTACTTC
CASSPQGLAGQTQYF
>NA|NA|TRBJ2-7|TRBV6-5
TGTGCCAGCAGTCCCGGCGGAGGGGGGCCCTACGAGCAGTACTTC
CASSPGGGGPYEQYF
>few|NA|TRBJ1-3|TRBV4-1
TGCGCCAGCAGTCCCTTTGGAAACACCATATATTTT
CASSPFGNTIYF
>NA|NA|TRBJ1-5|TRBV9
TGTGCCAGCAGCCCGGGACCGAATAGCAATCAGCCCCAGCATTTT
CASSPGPNSNQPQHF
>NA|TRBD2|TRBJ2-1|TRBV5-1
TGCGCCAGCAGCTTGGTAGGGCGGGAGATACGTAATGAGCAGTTCTTC
CASSLVGREIRNEQFF
>NA|TRBD1|TRBJ1-5|TRBV6-1
TGTGCCAGCAGTGAAGTGACAGGGAATCAGCCCCAGCATTTT
CASSEVTGNQPQHF
>NA|NA|TRBJ2-5|TRBV4-1
TGCGCCAGCGGGTCGGGGCCCCAAGAGACCCAGTACTTC
CASGSGPQETQYF
>NA|TRBD1|TRBJ1-1|TRBV6-6
TGTGCCAGCAGGAGCCCGGGACAGGGAAGAGACACTGAAGCTTTCTTT
CASRSPGQGRDTEAFF
>NA|NA|TRBJ1-1|TRBV5-4
TGTGCCAGCACCCCAATACAGAACACTGAAGCTTTCTTT
CASTPIQNTEAFF
>NA|TRBD1|TRBJ2-3|TRBV25-1
TGTGCCAGCAGTGTCGGGACAGGGGGAAGAGATACGCAGTATTTT
CASSVGTGGRDTQYF
>NA|TRBD2|TRBJ2-5|TRBV5-6
TGTGCCAGCAGTCATAGCGGGAGAGGGGAGACCCAGTACTTC
CASSHSGRGETQYF
>once|TRBD1|TRBJ1-5|TRBV9
TGTGCCAGCAGCCCGGACAGGGTCAATCAGCCCCAGCATTTT
CASSPDRVNQPQHF
>NA|NA|TRBJ1-1|TRBV6-5
TGTGCCAGCAGTTACTCCGGGGAGGATGGAACTGAAGCTTTCTTT
CASSYSGEDGTEAFF
>NA|TRBD1|TRBJ1-5|TRBV6-1
TGTGCCAGCAGTGCCCTGACAGGGGGACAACAGCCCCAGCATTTT
CASSALTGGQQPQHF
>NA|TRBD1|TRBJ1-4|TRBV5-1
TGCGCCAGCAGCTCCCGACAGGGAGGCGAAAAACTGTTTTTT
CASSSRQGGEKLFF
>NA|NA|TRBJ2-6|TRBV19
TGTGCCAGTGAGAGCAAAGGTGGGGCCAACGTCCTGACTTTC
CASESKGGANVLTF
>NA|TRBD2|TRBJ2-2|TRBV5-1
TGCGCCAGCAGCAGAGGGACTAGCGGGGCCTCGACCGGGGAGCTGTTTTTT
CASSRGTSGASTGELFF
>NA|NA|TRBJ2-1|TRBV4-2
TGTGCCAGCAGCCTGTACAGGGAGATTGCCTACAATGAGCAGTTCTTC
CASSLYREIAYNEQFF
>NA|NA|TRBJ2-5|TRBV7-2
TGTGCCAGCAGCTCAACAGGGAGGGAGACCCAGTACTTC
CASSSTGRETQYF
>once|NA|TRBJ1-4|TRBV6-1
TGTGCCAGCAGTGAATATTATGTGGGTGGTTTTACTACTAATGAAAAACTGTTTTTT
CASSEYYVGGFTTNEKLFF
>few|NA|TRBJ1-2|TRBV7-9
TGTGCCAGCAGCTTAGTACAGGAGGTCTATGGCTACACCTTC
CASSLVQEVYGYTF
>NA|NA|TRBJ1-1|TRBV7-2
TGTGCCAGCAGCTTAGCGGGGTGGGAGCCAGGCACTGAAGCTTTCTTT
CASSLAGWEPGTEAFF
>NA|TRBD1|TRBJ2-7|TRBV27
TGTGCCAGCATCCGACCCGTCTCAGGGGGCTTCTACGAGCAGTACTTC
CASIRPVSGGFYEQYF
>NA|NA|TRBJ2-2|TRBV7-9
TGTGCCAGCAGCTTTAAAATGGTGACCGGGGAGCTGTTTTTT
CASSFKMVTGELFF
>once|TRBD2|TRBJ2-3|TRBV7-2
TGTGCCAGCAGCCCAGGACTAGCGGGAGTTGGCACAGATACGCAGTATTTT
CASSPGLAGVGTDTQYF
>NA|NA|TRBJ2-3|TRBV5-4
TGTGCCAGCAGCGACCCGGCTAGCACAGATACGCAGTATTTT
CASSDPASTDTQYF
>NA|NA|TRBJ2-2|TRBV6-5
TGTGCCAGCAGTTATTTTCGGACAACGAACACCGGGGAGCTGTTTTTT
CASSYFRTTNTGELFF
>NA|NA|TRBJ2-2|TRBV13
TGTGCCAGCAGTACGGACACCGGGGAGCTGTTTTTT
CASSTDTGELFF
>NA|NA|TRBJ1-2|TRBV5-4
TGTGCCAGCAGCCGTTCGACAGGTGGCTACACCTTC
CASSRSTGGYTF
>NA|TRBD2|TRBJ2-7|TRBV7-2
TGTGCCAGCGGACCTCCGCCGGGACTAGCGGATTACGAGCAGTACTTC
CASGPPPGLADYEQYF